This note documents a single T cell receptor beta chain sequence. Its antigen is not yet known. Base qualities are not at hand, and no much larger clone is one base apart. The cohort comprised some 700 healthy bone marrow donors. At the time of sampling, all cohort members were nominally healthy, though unrecorded immune exposures were likely present. The donor was CMV seronegative and was included in the group of a few hundred seronegative cohort members. A peripheral blood sample was provided by each donor, and peripheral blood mononuclear cells were used for TCR beta sequencing. The Qiagen DNeasy Blood Extraction Kit was used to extract genomic DNA from the blood cell samples. This sample is drawn from a study of cytomegalovirus exposure and HLA in healthy donors (dated by TCRdb to between 2016 and 2019). Study-level background: According to an earlier analysis of several hundred of the donors, about 179 million T cells yielded 120 million or so unique TCR beta sequences and around 300 Gb of sequence data. An early release that covered about 640 HLA-typed donors contained approximately 300 gigabases of sequencing data and around 85 million unique TCR sequences. Of the 300 to 500 genotyped donors, approximately 81% were placed in the genetic ancestry cluster associated with self-reported Caucasian donors. The aim of the study was to test whether cataloging public T cell receptors could identify signatures of past pathogen exposure. The T cell repertoires of about 700 subjects were profiled by immunosequencing and related to cytomegalovirus serostatus. A separate validation cohort of some 130 different subjects was used in addition to the roughly 670-subject first cohort. To predict cytomegalovirus infection status, the study brought together high-throughput TCR immunosequencing, statistical association of individual TCRs with disease status, and machine learning. A later analysis re-analyzed previously published TCR beta repertoires from 666 donors and added high-resolution HLA genotyping to study TCR occurrence patterns. Rather than drawing on any new phenotypic data, the later analysis identified candidate immune exposures from TCR beta sequences and the way those sequences occurred across donors. An earlier analysis of several hundred of the donors used high-throughput TCR beta sequencing to judge whether each TCR beta V gene segment behaved as functional or pseudogenic. Donor age, sex, ethnicity and CMV serostatus were collected together with the repertoire data. A later genetic analysis took genome-wide SNP genotypes for about 65% of the roughly 670 donors and used that subset as a discovery cohort. Every repertoire in the discovery cohort had been generated on one and the same sequencing platform. HLA typing covered class I and class II loci at four-digit resolution. The number of typed donors differed by locus: about 620-630 for A, B, C, DRB1 and DQB1; approximately 540 for DQA1; over 600 for DPA1; and 400 to 480 for DPB1. Because of strong linkage in the cohort, roughly five DR-DQ haplotypes were treated as single units for association and clustering. Across approximately 420 genotyped donors of the cohort, an average of approximately 240,000 unique TCR beta nucleotide sequences per donor were sequenced, and 15% to 20% of those sequences were non-productive.

The library was made by the immunoSEQ multiplex PCR assay. The multiplex PCR relied on a mix of 60 forward primers for TCR Vbeta segments and 13 reverse primers for TCR Jbeta segments. Amplification of the CDR3 region of rearranged TCR beta genes was performed with a multiplex PCR assay on genomic DNA. Amplified TCR beta libraries were sequenced as 87-base-pair reads on the Illumina HiSeq System. The original methods were these. A later analysis counted about 80 million unique TCR beta chains across the 600 to 850 repertoires, and some 11 million of these chains were shared by at least two donors. Raw reads were error-corrected and collapsed into unique sequences by a nearest-neighbor algorithm in which closely related sequences were merged to remove PCR and sequencing errors. Alignment of CDR3 sequences to IMGT reference sequences was used to assign V, D and J gene segments. For a sequence to be retained, a match of at least six nucleotides to both a V gene segment and a J gene segment was required. Rearrangements were classified as productive when the CDR3 lacked stop codons and remained in frame with V and J, and all other rearrangements were classified as non-productive. CDR3 was defined according to IMGT convention as the region running from the second conserved V-encoded cysteine to the conserved J-encoded phenylalanine. Sequences without an unambiguous match to a single V gene segment were excluded from the earlier analysis of 450 to 650 of the donors. An earlier analysis of a few hundred of the donors called V segments functional above 56.7% productive rearrangements and segregating when the between-donor standard deviation exceeded 5%. A statistical classification framework was built for diagnosing cytomegalovirus status from the catalog of TCR beta chain sequences. In a later analysis, V and J genes were assigned by comparing TCR nucleotide sequences against IMGT/GENE-DB human TR gene sequences. A later analysis assigned CDR3 sequences and most-parsimonious VDJ recombination scenarios with the TCRdist pipeline. In a later analysis, every TCR beta chain was defined by the combination of its CDR3 amino acid sequence and its V-gene family, and reads without a unique V-gene family were dropped. As a way to deal with suspected cross-contamination and a sequencing artifact, a later analysis dropped 640 or so nucleotide sequences that were highly shared and had low generation probability. In a later analysis, a clonal expansion index was calculated for each public chain from normalized within-repertoire ranks of inferred template counts. A later analysis computed generation probabilities with a VDJ recombination model fitted to out-of-frame rearrangements, and checked the results against IGoR. A later analysis scored TCR-TCR, TCR-HLA and TCR-CMV co-occurrence with hypergeometric tests, applying a repertoire-size bias correction to TCR pairs. A later analysis estimated false discovery rates by permuting HLA or CMV assignments 20 times. In a later analysis, co-occurring TCRs were grouped using DBSCAN, and TCRdist sequence similarity was added for clustering within HLA-allele-positive subsets. Co-occurrence clustering excluded repertoires with fewer than 30,000 or more than 120,000 public chains, plus five with anomalous nucleotide sharing. The table comes from immuneACCESS by way of TCRdb, which keeps in-frame sequences with V and J called. Part of the clones is missing from these tables; in studies checked, under half for an unresolved V gene and the rest for unknown reasons. The DNA gave D and trimming, while V, J and clone size come from that table. The table for this sample lists 200,000 or so clones; about four fifths of them were counted only once. Around 0.27% of the sample is taken by the ten largest.

Overall results and qualifications from the work: According to a later analysis, most CMV-associated TCR beta chains appeared to be HLA-restricted, and the HLA associations seemed to be driven largely by CMV exposure. In a later analysis, HLA-associated TCR beta chains were found to be more clonally expanded and to have lower generation probabilities than equally common non-associated chains. A later analysis associated around 16,000 TCR beta sequences with specific HLA alleles at a false discovery rate of 0.05. In vitro tests confirmed that three of the cytomegalovirus-associated TCR beta chains recognize cytomegalovirus antigens. According to the authors, the approach could potentially be generalized to other disease states and immunological phenotypes. The only immune exposure information available for the cohort was CMV serostatus. In a later analysis, TCR association rates were found to vary across HLA loci, with the most associated TCRs seen for DRB1 alleles and the fewest for HLA-C alleles. The study gave a list of 150 to 200 TCR beta chains associated with cytomegalovirus. Several of the top co-occurrence clusters appeared to be linked to parvovirus B19, influenza, CMV and Epstein-Barr virus, according to a later analysis. Broadly in line with IMGT annotations, most TCR beta V segments showed up in productive rearrangements about 87% or about 30% of the time in an earlier analysis of several hundred of the donors. An association between a missense DCLRE1C variant and V-gene and J-gene trimming of TCR beta chains was found in a later genetic analysis and replicated in an independent cohort. Some IMGT-functional V segments, including TRBV6-2 and TRBV6-3, could not be told apart with the 87-base-pair reads, so those segments were excluded. Linkage disequilibrium might explain the correlated functional status among segregating V segments, but an unknown experimental factor could not be ruled out. Presence/absence analyses assumed roughly uniform sequencing depth across donors, an assumption that may not hold. Compared with the 666-donor mean, donors in an Asian-associated ancestry cluster had fewer N-insertions in productive TCRs, according to a later genetic analysis. Because HLA typing was missing for some donors at each locus, association tests included only the typed subset. A group of highly shared sequence variants was considered likely to be a technical artifact of the sequencing pipeline. The classifier was reported to diagnose cytomegalovirus status with high specificity and sensitivity in both the original and validation cohorts. Most TCR sequences were seen in very few donors, while some public TCRs were found in many individuals. This cohort had only TCR beta chains sequenced, and the lack of alpha or paired-chain data limited which features could be detected. A further reported finding was that TCR beta sequences accurately predicted the HLA-A and HLA-B alleles for most subjects in the first cohort. Strong co-occurrence of HLA alleles, especially DR and DQ, made assigning TCR associations to individual alleles difficult. Fewer than 20 rarely observed V segments, including chromosome 9 orphons, were excluded from the earlier analysis of a few hundred of the donors because counts were too low.

Here V drops 4 bases and J drops 6 bases, and the junction holds 2 bases not matched to any gene. CDR1 SGHRS and CDR2 YFSETQ are derived from the germline V gene. CDR3 length: 14 amino acids, cysteine to phenylalanine. Only the CDR3 DNA stays, 42 bases, in frame from base 1. The clonotype was recovered from a boy younger than 18 in good health and CMV-seronegative. The chain joins TRBV5-1 to TRBJ2-7, and 15 junction bases match TRBD2. Sequencing was carried out using PBMCs. The DNA is as follows: TGCGCCAGCAGCCAGGGACTAGCGGGAGGCGAGCAGTACTTC. This yields the protein CASSQGLAGGEQYF.